These 9 T cell receptor beta chains originate from one sample sequenced in a study of tumor and adjacent non-tumor tissue in lung cancer. No cell sorting was done before RNA was extracted from the tissue. More than 3 cm separated this lung sample from the edge of the tumor. The library came from three nested PCR rounds adapted from ARM-PCR protocols. Via MiXCR, TCRdb re-called the multiplex PCR reads, giving one row per CDR3 protein. The sample records some 80,000 distinct CDR3 sequences, 70% to 90% being singletons. The sample comprised distant non-tumor lung tissue. These receptors all come from a man in his 60s with non-small cell lung cancer.

Comments on this clonotype: The junction differs from germline at one of its ends, possibly a read error. J is TRBJ2-7 and V is TRBV12-5, with D tentatively TRBD1 or TRBD2 (5 bases each). Germline CDR1 LGHNT, CDR2 FRNRAP. This CDR3 is 17 amino acids long. CDR3 sequence: CASALSRDHTNSYEQYF. The CDR3 DNA is TGTGCTAGTGCTTTGTCCCGGGACCACACCAACTCCTACGAGCAGTACTTC.

With regard to this clonotype: This clone may be a read error of a much larger clone one base away. The chain joins TRBV12-3 or TRBV12-4 to TRBJ1-1, with 8 bases that match TRBD1. The CDR3 is 13 amino acids. CDR3 protein: CTSGDRMNTEAFF. CDR3 in DNA: TGTACCAGCGGGGACAGGATGAACACTGAAGCTTTCTTT.

This clonotype came up a few times. With a much larger clone just one base away, this may be a read error. V usage is TRBV24-1 and J usage is TRBJ1-1; D is possibly TRBD1 (5 bases). This CDR3 has 13 amino acids. V was pared by 8 bases and J by 1 base, with 10 bases between. Germline assignment: CDR1 KGHDR and CDR2 SFDVKD. The CDR3 nucleotides read TGTGCCACCATAGGGGAGGAGAACACTGAAGCTTTCTTT. It yields the protein CATIGEENTEAFF.

V gene TRBV4-1 combines with J gene TRBJ1-5, with D unclear. The germline gives CDR1 MGHRA, CDR2 YSYEKL. V lost 1 base and J 3 bases, leaving 10 bases between the germline ends. The CDR3 covers 15 residues. Here the CDR3 DNA reads TGCGCCAGCAGCCAAGTTCCGGGGTCCAATCAGCCCCAGCATTTT. Translated: CASSQVPGSNQPQHF.

Details on this clonotype: A read error may produce the germline difference seen at one junction end. The chain employs TRBV10-2 and TRBJ2-1; tentative D call: TRBD1 (6 bases). There are 14 residues in the CDR3. CDR1 is WSHSY, CDR2 SAAADI, per germline. CDR3 sequence: CAIYGGGPYNEQSF. Written as DNA, the CDR3 is TGCGCCATCTATGGGGGCGGTCCCTACAATGAGCAGTCCTTC.

As concerns this clonotype: Given the absence of the conserved phenylalanine or tryptophan at the CDR3 end, a read error is likely. The V gene is TRBV11-2, the J gene TRBJ2-5, with D perhaps TRBD1 (5 bases). The germline V gene encodes CDR1 SGHAT and CDR2 FQNNGV. The CDR3 consists of 13 residues. CDR3 protein: CVSSSIGEETQYL. The CDR3 DNA reads as TGTGTCAGCAGTTCTATAGGGGAAGAGACCCAGTACTTA.

V usage is TRBV20-1 and J usage is TRBJ2-7, with 8 bases matching TRBD1. Unmatched junction bases numbered 10, after V lost 3 bases and J lost 3 bases. The CDR3 runs to 15 residues. Germline lookup yields CDR1 DFQATT and CDR2 SNEGSKA (reference sequence). Written as DNA, the CDR3 is TGCAGTGCTAGGTCCCCCGGGACAGGAGTCTACGAGCAGTACTTC. Amino acid sequence: CSARSPGTGVYEQYF.

This clonotype has just one count. The rearrangement uses TRBV5-1 and TRBJ1-6, with D possibly TRBD1 on 5 matching bases. Germline CDR1 reads SGHRS; CDR2 reads YFSETQ. This CDR3 region has 13 residues. CDR3 in amino acids: CTSSPGSGFTLHF. The CDR3 nucleotides read TGCACTAGCAGCCCGGGGTCAGGGTTCACCCTCCACTTT.

The rearrangement links TRBV6-1 to TRBJ1-5, with D unresolved. The V gene's germline CDR1 is MNHNS and CDR2 SASEGT. Trimming pared 4 bases from V and 6 bases from J, leaving 13 bases between. CDR3 length equals 14 residues. This CDR3 is CASSVSRSGQPQHF. As DNA, the CDR3 is TGTGCCAGCAGTGTGTCTCGCAGTGGTCAGCCCCAGCATTTT.